This T cell receptor beta chain was retrieved from a study of blood T cell repertoires in COVID-19. V dropped 0 bases and J dropped 6; count of bases not matched to a gene: 3. The CDR3 is 16 residues long. The germline CDR1 and CDR2 sequences are SGHRS and YFSETQ. Cohort allocation depended upon clinical history that participants reported. The protocol was immunoSEQ multiplex PCR, while the TCRdb copy is restricted to in-frame clones and leaves out a portion. This table has around 170,000 clones, 60% to 80% appearing once. The source material was PBMCs or T cells enriched from blood (not recorded which). This sequence joins TRBV5-1 and TRBJ1-6; 10 nucleotides agree with TRBD1. The receptor's source is a man aged 55-75 years who had been exposed to COVID-19. Here the CDR3 reads CASSLEGTGANSPLHF. In DNA, the CDR3 is TGCGCCAGCAGCTTGGAGGGGACAGGGGCTAATTCACCCCTCCACTTT.